Presented here are 27 T cell receptor beta chains from one specimen sequenced in a study of OX40 agonist ivuxolimab in advanced cancers. Libraries came from the immunoSEQ multiplex PCR assay. In TCRdb, the immuneACCESS table is reduced to in-frame sequences with V and J assigned. These tables do not hold every clone; where another copy was compared, an unresolved V gene accounts for under half, and the others remain unexplained. Within this sample are 20,000 to 25,000 clones, with approximately 87% of them counted one time only. Around 50% of the sample belongs to the ten largest clones. Sequences were derived from CD4+ or CD8+ T cells sorted from blood, sampled in a trial of the OX40 agonist ivuxolimab. The receptor set was obtained from an adult with an advanced solid tumor such as melanoma, head and neck, liver or kidney cancer.

The CDR3 DNA sequence: TGTGCCAGCAGCCCGGGGTCCTGGAACAATGAGCAGTTCTTC. Amino acids: CASSPGSWNNEQFF. V usage is TRBV7-8 and J usage is TRBJ2-1; maybe TRBD2 (5 bases). CDR3 length: 14 residues. V lost 5 bases and J lost 5, with 13 bases in between. CDR1 is SGHVS, CDR2 FQNEAQ, per germline.

The chain uses TRBV5-4 and TRBJ1-5; no firm D call. The CDR3 consists of 13 residues. The germline V gene encodes CDR1 SGHNT and CDR2 YYREEE (reference sequence). Trimming took off 0 bases at V and 7 bases at J, with 8 bases between the two ends. The CDR3 sequence is CASSLDPGQPQHF. The CDR3 nucleotides are TGTGCCAGCAGCTTGGACCCCGGGCAGCCCCAGCATTTT.

This rearrangement joins TRBV10-3 to TRBJ1-1; a possible D gene is TRBD1 (5 bases). V gave up 1 base and J gave up 1 base, with 10 bases separating them. The CDR3 covers 15 residues. In germline, CDR1 is ENHRY, CDR2 SYGVKD. In DNA form, the CDR3 reads TGTGCCATCAGTGAGTGGCAGGGCCCGAACACTGAAGCTTTCTTT. Residues: CAISEWQGPNTEAFF.

V usage is TRBV6-5 and J usage is TRBJ1-2; D remains ambiguous. There are 13 residues in the CDR3. The germline V and J ends were trimmed by 5 bases and 7 bases, with 14 bases remaining between them. Per the germline V gene, CDR1 is MNHEY and CDR2 is SVGAGI. CDR3 nucleotide sequence: TGTGCCAGCAGTGCCACAGAATTTGGTGGCTACACCTTC. Translation gives CASSATEFGGYTF.

This clone was found a few times. The chain couples TRBV27 to TRBJ2-7; 8 bases match TRBD1. Germline CDR1 is MNHEY and CDR2 is SMNVEV (reference sequence). V lost 5 bases and J lost 4; bases outside the gene matches: 7. This CDR3 region has 14 residues. CDR3 in DNA: TGTGCCAGCAGTACGACAGGGGTGGTATACGAGCAGTACTTC. Encoded protein: CASSTTGVVYEQYF.

This chain connects TRBV7-2 to TRBJ2-7; D not resolved. V lost 4 bases, J lost 1 base, and 8 bases lay in between. The CDR3 contains 13 residues. Per germline, CDR1 SGHTA and CDR2 FQGNSA. The CDR3 DNA is TGTGCCAGCAGCTGGTCTGAATCCTACGAGCAGTACTTC. Translating gives CASSWSESYEQYF.

The J gene is TRBJ2-1, the V gene TRBV7-3; 12 bases match TRBD2. Germline lookup yields CDR1 SGHTA and CDR2 FQGTGA. CDR3 length: 15 amino acids. The J segment lost 2 bases and the V segment lost 4 bases, leaving 0 bases of the junction unmatched. The DNA for the CDR3 is TGTGCCAGCAGCTCTAGCGGGGGGGCCTACAATGAGCAGTTCTTC. Protein sequence: CASSSSGGAYNEQFF. Filled out from reference TRBV7-3 and TRBJ2-1, the complete variable domain reads GAGVSQTPSNKVTEKGKYVELRCDPISGHTALYWYRQSLGQGPEFLIYFQGTGAADDSGLPNDRFFAVRPEGSVSTLKIQRTERGDSAVYLCASSSSGGAYNEQFFGPGTRLTVL.

The chain recombines TRBV2 with TRBJ2-1, with a possible D match to TRBD2 (7 bases). V shed 1 base and J shed 5 bases, with 18 bases lying between them. The CDR3 has 17 residues. Germline-derived CDR1 and CDR2 are SNHLY and FYNNEI. In DNA form, the CDR3 reads TGTGCCAGCAGTGAAGTGGGGGGGCGCGGGTTAAACAATGAGCAGTTCTTC. Protein sequence: CASSEVGGRGLNNEQFF. The full variable domain, with the rest looked up from reference TRBV2 and TRBJ2-1, is EPEVTQTPSHQVTQMGQEVILRCVPISNHLYFYWYRQILGQKVEFLVSFYNNEISEKSEIFDDQFSVERPDGSNFTLKIRSTKLEDSAMYFCASSEVGGRGLNNEQFFGPGTRLTVL.

The chain carries TRBV27 and TRBJ2-5, with 7 bases aligning to TRBD2. Per the germline V gene, CDR1 is MNHEY and CDR2 is SMNVEV (reference sequence). CDR3 size: 15 residues. J gave up 0 bases and V 2 bases, and 3 bases lay outside the gene matches. The CDR3 sequence is CASSLQGLNQETQYF. In DNA, the CDR3 is TGTGCCAGCAGTTTACAGGGACTAAACCAAGAGACCCAGTACTTC.

This sequence joins TRBV12-5 and TRBJ2-1; D is ambiguous. Germline V gene data show CDR1 as LGHNT and CDR2 as FRNRAP. Trimming removed 3 bases from V and 10 bases from J, with 7 bases in between. The CDR3 consists of 11 residues. CDR3 DNA: TGTGCTAGTGGTTTTCTTACAGAGCAGTTCTTC. It is translated as CASGFLTEQFF.

This clone was recorded a few times. This sequence joins TRBV19 and TRBJ1-4; the D gene is possibly TRBD1 (5 bases). The V end was cut by 5 bases, the J end by 10 bases, with 23 bases between. CDR1 is LNHDA, CDR2 SQIVND, per germline (reference sequence). The CDR3 covers 16 residues. The CDR3 DNA follows: TGTGCCAGTAGTTTTCGCGGGGCAGGGCTATTGGGAAAACTGTTTTTT. It yields the protein CASSFRGAGLLGKLFF.

The chain has TRBV7-6 and TRBJ2-1, with 7 bases identical to TRBD2. V was pared by 2 bases and J by 5 bases, with 3 bases of the junction left unmatched. There are 14 residues in the CDR3. Looked up from germline, CDR1 is SGHVS and CDR2 is FNYEAQ. The chain's CDR3 is CASSLWGGDNEQFF. CDR3 in DNA: TGTGCCAGCAGCTTATGGGGAGGGGACAATGAGCAGTTCTTC. Variable domain in full (rest from reference TRBV7-6 and TRBJ2-1): GAGVSQSPRYKVTKRGQDVALRCDPISGHVSLYWYRQALGQGPEFLTYFNYEAQQDKSGLPNDRFSAERPEGSISTLTIQRTEQRDSAMYRCASSLWGGDNEQFFGPGTRLTVL.

The chain uses TRBV30 and TRBJ2-1; TRBD2 matches at 14 bases. Germline V gene lookup returns CDR1 GTSNPN and CDR2 SVGIG (reference sequence). J gave up 0 bases and V 4 bases, and 8 bases lay outside the gene matches. The CDR3 is 18 residues long. Here the CDR3 DNA reads TGTGCCTGGACCCCTCCCGGACTAGCGGGAGGCTCCTACAATGAGCAGTTCTTC. Protein: CAWTPPGLAGGSYNEQFF.

This sequence joins TRBV7-9 and TRBJ2-6, with unresolved D. The CDR3 has 16 amino acids. The V end lost 1 base, the J end lost 1 base, and 8 bases lay between the germline ends. In germline, CDR1 is SEHNR, CDR2 FQNEAQ (reference sequence). DNA for the CDR3: TGTGCCAGCAGCTTAGTAATGGTTTCTGGGGCCAACGTCCTGACTTTC. Its protein product is CASSLVMVSGANVLTF.

The rearrangement links TRBV6-5 to TRBJ2-5, with 8 positions matching TRBD1. This CDR3 spans 14 amino acids. Germline V gene lookup returns CDR1 MNHEY and CDR2 SVGAGI. J lost 5 bases, V lost 7 bases, and 9 bases had no gene match. The CDR3 bases are TGTGCCAGCACCGTAGGACAGGGTGGGGAGACCCAGTACTTC. This encodes CASTVGQGGETQYF.

This clone was observed a single time. The rearrangement joins TRBV5-1 to TRBJ2-2; D unresolved. The CDR3 contains 14 residues. Trimming removed 4 bases at V and 2 bases at J, with 9 bases between. CDR1 and CDR2 (germline): SGHRS, YFSETQ. The CDR3: CASSAFHNTGELFF. The CDR3 nucleotides read TGCGCCAGCAGCGCCTTTCATAACACCGGGGAGCTGTTTTTT.

The rearrangement uses TRBV4-3 and TRBJ1-1; no definite D call. V lost 1 base, J lost 4 bases, and 4 bases lay in between. Germline lookup yields CDR1 LGHNA and CDR2 YSLEER. This CDR3 is built from 12 residues. The CDR3 spells CASSQGFTEAFF. CDR3 nucleotides: TGCGCCAGCAGCCAAGGGTTCACTGAAGCTTTCTTT.

The chain links TRBV29-1 to TRBJ1-5; D ambiguous. The V gene lost 7 bases and the J gene lost 6 bases, with 16 bases spanning the gap. Looked up from germline, CDR1 is SQVTM and CDR2 is ANQGSEA. The CDR3 length is 13 residues. The CDR3 bases are TGCAGCGCCAAGGGCGGAGGAATTCAGCCCCAGCATTTT. This encodes CSAKGGGIQPQHF.

The chain employs TRBV9 and TRBJ1-1, with D possibly being TRBD1 (6 bases). Between the trimmed V and J ends, which lost 2 bases and 6 bases, there was a span of 11 bases. Germline loops: CDR1 SGDLS, CDR2 YYNGEE. The CDR3 is made up of 13 amino acids. CDR3 loop: CASSVSGGAEAFF. CDR3 nucleotides: TGTGCCAGCAGCGTTAGCGGGGGCGCTGAAGCTTTCTTT.

The chain links TRBV6-5 to TRBJ2-7; D unclear. CDR3 length: 13 amino acids. V lost 2 bases, J lost 2 bases, and 7 bases lay in between. CDR1 MNHEY and CDR2 SVGAGI come from the germline V gene. The CDR3 protein is CASSYGIAYEQYF. The CDR3 nucleotides read TGTGCCAGCAGTTACGGAATTGCCTACGAGCAGTACTTC.

Here the CDR3 DNA reads TGTGCCAGCAGCTTTACAGAACAAGAGACCCAGTACTTC. Translating gives CASSFTEQETQYF. The chain is built from TRBV5-4 and TRBJ2-5; D is ambiguous. The germline V gene encodes CDR1 SGHNT and CDR2 YYREEE (reference sequence). The CDR3 runs 13 residues. Between the trimmed V and J ends, which lost 2 bases and 2 bases, there was a span of 7 bases.

The rearrangement links TRBV19 to TRBJ1-2; TRBD1 agrees at 8 bases. CDR1 and CDR2 (germline): LNHDA, SQIVND (reference sequence). The CDR3 has 17 residues. V lost 0 bases and J lost 5; bases outside the gene matches: 11. The CDR3 protein is CASSIDPARGRRYGYTF. The DNA of the CDR3 is TGTGCCAGTAGTATAGACCCGGCCAGGGGGCGTCGTTATGGCTACACCTTC.

This clone was seen a single time. The gene calls are TRBV19 and TRBJ2-1, with D possibly being TRBD1 (5 bases). Per the germline V gene, CDR1 is LNHDA and CDR2 is SQIVND (reference sequence). Trimming removed 8 bases at V and 8 bases at J, with 7 bases between. This CDR3 has 10 amino acids. CDR3 DNA sequence: TGTGCCAGTTCCAGGGATGAGCAGTTCTTC. Its translation is CASSRDEQFF.

V is TRBV7-2 and J is TRBJ2-7; D not certain. The V end was cut by 1 base, the J end by 3 bases, with 7 bases between. This CDR3 is built from 13 residues. CDR1 and CDR2 from the germline V gene are SGHTA and FQGNSA. CDR3 region: CASSLGAYYEQYF. CDR3 nucleotide sequence: TGTGCCAGCAGCTTAGGGGCCTACTACGAGCAGTACTTC.

The chain joins TRBV2 to TRBJ1-2, with D uncertain. V lost 2 bases and J 1 base, leaving 14 bases between the germline ends. This CDR3 has 16 amino acids. The germline V gene encodes CDR1 SNHLY and CDR2 FYNNEI. The DNA of the CDR3 is TGTGCCAGCAGTGAATGGGAGGGCCGCGTTAACTATGGCTACACCTTC. It specifies CASSEWEGRVNYGYTF.

The rearrangement joins TRBV6-1 to TRBJ1-2; D gene ambiguous. With 6 bases removed from V and 4 bases from J, the gap between germline ends came to 12 bases. CDR3 length: 13 amino acids. Germline values: CDR1 MNHNS, CDR2 SASEGT. The chain's CDR3 is CASRAPLGYGYTF. CDR3 in DNA: TGTGCCAGCAGAGCACCACTAGGCTATGGCTACACCTTC.

The chain is built from TRBV28 and TRBJ2-5, with D possibly TRBD1 on 5 matching bases. Trimming took off 2 bases at V and 0 bases at J, with 19 bases between the two ends. The CDR3 is made up of 18 amino acids. In germline, CDR1 is MDHEN, CDR2 SYDVKM. CDR3 amino acids: CASSLRGTPVLYQETQYF. As DNA, the CDR3 is TGTGCCAGCAGTTTAAGGGGTACTCCCGTCCTGTACCAAGAGACCCAGTACTTC.